Below, 11 T cell receptor beta chains from the same sample are listed, as sequenced in a study of beta chain features in type 1 diabetes. Expressed TCRB transcripts were sequenced because the isolated RNA had all been reverse transcribed beforehand. The protocol was immunoSEQ multiplex PCR, while the TCRdb copy is restricted to in-frame clones and leaves out a portion. In the table there are about 240,000 clones, approximately 15% of which are singletons. Study-wide findings and caveats: Within each of all four CD4+ subsets, Type 1 diabetes patients had TCRB CDR3s that were moderately but significantly shorter.

These TCRs' antigens remain unknown. Input material: naive CD4+ T cells from blood. All receptors derive from a man aged 30 to 39 with type 1 diabetes.

As to this clone: One end of the junction fails to match germline, which may point to a read error. The CDR3, as DNA: TGCAGTGCTAGCGGGGGACTTTTT. Protein sequence: CSASGGLF. The rearrangement links TRBV20-1 to TRBJ1-1; perhaps TRBD1 as D (5 bases). Germline V CDR1 and CDR2: DFQATT, SNEGSKA (reference sequence). The CDR3 runs to 8 residues.

The chain links TRBV5-1 to TRBJ2-1; D possibly corresponds to TRBD1 (5 bases). Trimming took 0 bases from V and 8 from J, leaving 12 bases between them. Germline assignment: CDR1 SGHRS and CDR2 YFSETQ. The CDR3 loop spans 14 amino acids. The CDR3: CASSLEHRTDEQFF. The CDR3 DNA is TGCGCCAGCAGCTTGGAGCACAGGACGGATGAGCAGTTCTTC.

The chain links TRBV4-1 to TRBJ2-1, with a possible D match to TRBD1 (5 bases). CDR3 length equals 15 residues. The germline CDR1 and CDR2 sequences are MGHRA and YSYEKL. Trimming took off 0 bases at V and 4 bases at J, with 10 bases between the two ends. The CDR3 DNA sequence: TGCGCCAGCAGCCAAGATCCAAGACAGTACAATGAGCAGTTCTTC. Encoded protein: CASSQDPRQYNEQFF.

This chain connects TRBV5-1 to TRBJ2-1, with TRBD2 matching 9 bases. Trimming took 2 bases from V and 8 from J; bases not matched to a gene: 11. Germline loops: CDR1 SGHRS, CDR2 YFSETQ. This CDR3 spans 16 amino acids. The CDR3 loop reads CASSFMSIAGVDEQFF. The DNA of the CDR3 is TGCGCCAGCAGCTTTATGTCTATAGCGGGAGTGGATGAGCAGTTCTTC.

This clone was seen more than once but under ten times. V gene TRBV9 combines with J gene TRBJ1-1; D ambiguous. The CDR3 has 13 residues. CDR1 is SGDLS, CDR2 YYNGEE, per germline. The V end was cut by 0 bases, the J end by 5 bases, with 8 bases between. CDR3 amino acids: CASSVVDGTEAFF. The DNA of the CDR3 is TGTGCCAGCAGCGTAGTAGACGGGACTGAAGCTTTCTTT.

This clone was seen a few times. The chain is built from TRBV7-9 and TRBJ2-5; D might be TRBD2 (5 bases). Trimming shortened V by 3 bases and J by 1 base, and 9 bases separated the two germline ends. Germline loops: CDR1 SEHNR, CDR2 FQNEAQ (reference sequence). This CDR3 has 14 amino acids. The CDR3 spells CASSLLAVQETQYF. The CDR3 region has the DNA TGTGCCAGCAGCTTGCTAGCTGTCCAAGAGACCCAGTACTTC.

This clone has just a few counts. This chain uses TRBV25-1 with TRBJ2-1; 8 bases line up with TRBD2. The V gene end was trimmed by 3 bases and the J gene end by 5 bases; junction bases not matched to a gene: 12. Looked up from germline, CDR1 is MGHDK and CDR2 is SYGVNS. CDR3 length: 17 amino acids. CDR3 sequence reads: CASSDGGRAGAHNEQFF. The CDR3 coding sequence is TGTGCCAGCAGTGACGGAGGTAGAGCGGGGGCCCACAATGAGCAGTTCTTC.

This clone has a handful of counts. J is TRBJ2-7 and V is TRBV5-1; the match to TRBD2 covers 8 bases. The CDR3 contains 13 residues. Germline-derived CDR1 and CDR2 are SGHRS and YFSETQ. V gave up 7 bases and J gave up 2 bases; unmatched junction bases: 5. CDR3 DNA: TGCGCCAGCGAGCCGGGAGGGACCTACGAGCAGTACTTC. It codes for CASEPGGTYEQYF.

The V and J genes are TRBV18 and TRBJ2-1; the match to TRBD2 covers 7 bases. Germline V gene data show CDR1 as KGHSH and CDR2 as LQKENI. The length of the CDR3 is 15 residues. Unmatched junction bases numbered 5, after V lost 3 bases and J lost 3 bases. The DNA of the CDR3 is TGTGCCAGCTCACCGCCTGCGGGAGTCTACAATGAGCAGTTCTTC. Its translation: CASSPPAGVYNEQFF.

This clone was observed a few times. The rearrangement uses TRBV9 and TRBJ1-6; TRBD1 might be the D (5 bases). The CDR3 spans 15 residues. Between the trimmed V and J ends, which lost 6 bases and 1 base, there was a span of 11 bases. CDR1 is SGDLS and CDR2 is YYNGEE in the germline V gene. In nucleotides, the CDR3 is TGTGCCAGCATCGGGGGGTTTTCCTATAATTCACCCCTCCACTTT. It specifies CASIGGFSYNSPLHF.

This clone was observed a few times. The rearrangement uses TRBV6-5 and TRBJ1-5, with no clear D. V lost 2 bases to trimming and J lost 4 bases, with 6 bases between them. Looked up from germline, CDR1 is MNHEY and CDR2 is SVGAGI. CDR3 length: 13 residues. The CDR3 is CASSYDSNQPQHF. The CDR3 coding sequence is TGTGCCAGCAGTTACGACTCGAATCAGCCCCAGCATTTT.